A selection of T cell receptor beta chains follows, all from one sample in a study of blood T cells in healthy people across ages. TCRdb fed the 5' RACE reads into MiXCR, producing one record per CDR3 protein. The table records around 700,000 distinct CDR3 sequences, approximately 25% of them present only once. The data also belong to a second study, concerning T cells of mothers and their children.

What was sequenced was blood. The receptors here all came from a boy younger than 18 in good health. Both conserved end residues are trimmed from each CDR3.

V gene	J gene	CDR3 length	CDR3 protein
TRBV2	TRBJ2-3	12	VSRRDRSTDTQY
TRBV28	TRBJ1-2	13	ASSNPWTQNYGYT
TRBV12-5	TRBJ2-5	16	ASTFGPGPPIGQETQY
TRBV5-6	-	12	ASSFGSGSYEQY
TRBV29-1	TRBJ2-3	14	SVEDFTGASTDTQY
TRBV20-1	TRBJ2-5	10	SALDLRETQY
TRBV4-3	TRBJ2-5	12	ASSQDNRLETQY
TRBV29-1	TRBJ2-3	11	SVEAPARDTQY
TRBV2	TRBJ2-5	14	ASSEFYSPGGETQY
TRBV11-2	TRBJ2-2	12	ASSFPRGSGELF
TRBV7-9	TRBJ2-5	12	ASSQIDREETQY
TRBV4-3	TRBJ1-2	12	ASSQEEGASGYT
TRBV29-1	TRBJ2-7	10	SVGVEPYEQY
TRBV5-1	TRBJ2-5	13	ASSGTLADQETQY
TRBV20-1	TRBJ2-5	10	SANYFQETQY
TRBV7-9	TRBJ2-2	13	ASSLPTGSPGELF
TRBV27	TRBJ1-2	12	ASSLWGTNYGYT
TRBV7-2	TRBJ1-1	11	ASSFAGKGAAF
TRBV4-3	-	16	ASSQAVEGTGGGYEQF
TRBV11-2	TRBJ2-7	14	ASSSWGTGVSYEQY
TRBV20-1	TRBJ1-2	14	SARSTEGQGGSGYT
TRBV11-3	TRBJ2-1	14	ASSLGFGVRSNEQF
TRBV29-1	TRBJ2-2	11	SVGGSGPGELF
TRBV27	TRBJ2-3	16	AGSLGLAGGVPTDTQY
TRBV29-1	TRBJ1-1	10	SVGTGVLEAF
TRBV20-1	TRBJ2-1	13	SARDQEIPYNEQF
TRBV7-2	TRBJ2-6	14	ASSSEQGSGANVLT
TRBV9	TRBJ2-1	13	ASSVDGGLYNEQF
TRBV2	TRBJ2-3	15	ASSGPLAGHLTDTQY
TRBV7-2	TRBJ2-3	13	ASSPRGGLTDTQY
TRBV27	TRBJ2-5	15	ASSPSGPIRGQETQY
TRBV9	-	13	ASSQGGAVQETQY
TRBV29-1	TRBJ2-3	15	SPPDGEGLYFGDTQY
TRBV19	TRBJ2-1	15	ASSSSPTWKPYNEQF
TRBV7-2	TRBJ1-1	12	ASSSRGLSAEAF
TRBV7-2	TRBJ2-1	15	ASSLAGSSGVYNEQF
TRBV4-2	TRBJ2-7	11	ASRDRGRYEQY
TRBV9	TRBJ1-1	12	ASSARHTSTEAF
TRBV7-2	TRBJ1-2	12	ASSLGNGAGGYT
TRBV6-1	TRBJ1-5	11	ASQRTENQPQH
TRBV28	TRBJ1-1	12	ASSFPGQLSEAF
TRBV7-2	TRBJ1-4	14	ASSLRLGGPGEKLF
TRBV25-1	TRBJ2-5	11	ASSEMGLQTQY
TRBV6-2/TRBV6-3	TRBJ2-3	16	ASSYNMRTSGRRDTQY
TRBV15	TRBJ2-6	14	ATNREYPSGANVLT
TRBV7-3	-	13	ASSLTSGVLYEQY
TRBV20-1	TRBJ2-3	11	SASGSGGDTQY
TRBV5-5	TRBJ2-6	18	ASSLRVAGGSFSGANVLT
TRBV29-1	TRBJ2-3	10	SVDPSADTQY
TRBV9	TRBJ2-5	12	ASSVDLTQETQY
TRBV20-1	-	14	SARGTGGSRVNEQF
TRBV29-1	TRBJ2-1	11	SVPGTDYNEQF
TRBV28	TRBJ2-3	14	ASSYSGRLVTDTQY
TRBV5-1	TRBJ2-7	12	ASSLEPATYEQY
TRBV2	TRBJ1-1	13	AISRQETMNTEAF
TRBV6-2/TRBV6-3	TRBJ2-1	11	ASSYASYNEQF
TRBV28	TRBJ1-6	13	ASSGWTTGNSPLH
TRBV6-2/TRBV6-3	TRBJ2-4	14	ASSGPGLLAKNIQY
TRBV3-1	TRBJ1-3	13	ASSQVQDSRNTIY
TRBV10-3	TRBJ2-3	12	AIGTGGITDTQY